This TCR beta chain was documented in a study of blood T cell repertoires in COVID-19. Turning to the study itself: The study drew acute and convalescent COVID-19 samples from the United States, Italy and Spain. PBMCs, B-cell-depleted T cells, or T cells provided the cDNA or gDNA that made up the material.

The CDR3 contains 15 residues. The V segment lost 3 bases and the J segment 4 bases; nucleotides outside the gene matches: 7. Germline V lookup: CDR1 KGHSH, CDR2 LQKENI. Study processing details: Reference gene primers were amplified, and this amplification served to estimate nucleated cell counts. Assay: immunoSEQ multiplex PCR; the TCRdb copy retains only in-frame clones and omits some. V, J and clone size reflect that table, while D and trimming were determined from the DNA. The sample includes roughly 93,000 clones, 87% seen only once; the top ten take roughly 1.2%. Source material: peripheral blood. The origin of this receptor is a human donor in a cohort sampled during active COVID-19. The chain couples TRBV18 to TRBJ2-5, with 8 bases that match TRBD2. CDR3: CASSPEGLAGETQYF. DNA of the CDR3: TGTGCCAGCTCACCTGAAGGGCTAGCGGGAGAGACCCAGTACTTC.